This T cell receptor beta chain is from a study of blood T cell repertoires in COVID-19. Overall study context: Sites in the United States, Italy and Spain provided acute and convalescent COVID-19 samples.

This clone was seen a few times. Here immunoSEQ multiplex PCR was the method, and the copy in TCRdb shows in-frame clones only, minus some. The repertoire holds around 250,000 clones, with 90% as singletons. CDR1 SGHAT and CDR2 FQNNGV come from the germline V gene. The CDR3 covers 13 residues. Losses at the gene ends were 6 bases for V and 10 bases for J; bases not matched to a gene: 9. The genes are TRBV11-2 and TRBJ1-1; 9 bases line up with TRBD1. The sequence was collected from a woman aged 55-75 years with COVID-19, enrolled during active disease. The specimen sequenced was peripheral blood. The CDR3 loop reads CASRGGTGGPAFF. Written as DNA, the CDR3 is TGTGCCAGCAGAGGTGGCACAGGGGGCCCAGCTTTCTTT.